One T cell receptor (beta chain) is described in this entry. This clonotype occurred a few times. The antigen it recognizes is unknown. It has no much larger one-base neighbor in the sample; base qualities were not kept. Ficoll-Paque density gradient centrifugation was used to isolate PBMCs. This record comes from a study of T-cell memory formation after mild COVID-19 (dated by TCRdb to about 2021). With regard to the full study: Most TCR sequence clusters were specific to one of the two donors. In a couple of donors, T-cell clones that expanded and contracted after mild COVID-19 were tracked by sequencing TCRalpha and TCRbeta repertoires over time. Two young, previously healthy adult volunteers, one female and one male, were included in the cohort.

What the authors observed across the whole study: The detection of some responding clones in pre-infection memory suggests that pre-existing cross-reactive memory T cells joined the SARS-CoV-2 response. Contracting CD4+ clones appeared mostly in the CM and EM memory subsets, whereas CD8+ clones were enriched in EMRA. SARS-CoV-2 specificity was not confirmed for the second-wave clones peaking on day 37. The study included only a couple of mild cases, and larger cohorts that include severe cases with pre-infection samples were judged to be necessary. Clones that contracted from day 15 to 85 showed balanced CD4/CD8 phenotypes, whereas a second wave of clones that expanded from day 15 to 37 leaned towards CD4+.

In the germline V gene (reference sequence), CDR1 corresponds to SEHNR and CDR2 to FQNEAQ. The CDR3 holds 14 amino acids from the cysteine to the phenylalanine. The CDR3 DNA has 42 bases and is translated from base 1. V and J are truncated by 3 bases and 2 bases respectively, leaving an intervening sequence of 10 bases. Data came from an Illumina NovaSeq 6000. TCRalpha and TCRbeta cDNA libraries were constructed by 5'RACE with constant-segment primers, with sample barcodes and unique molecular identifiers being introduced. Trizol reagent was used to extract RNA from every sample. Amplification of the libraries took two PCR steps, and the second step added a second sample barcode plus Illumina TruSeq adapters. The libraries were sequenced on an Illumina NovaSeq using 2 x 150 bp paired-end reads. Processing in the source paper ran as follows. Reads were demultiplexed and collapsed into UMI-guided consensus sequences with migec v1.2.7. With mixcr v2.1.11, UMI consensuses were aligned to TRA and TRB V and J templates and assembled into clonotypes. A clonotype was counted as expanded or contracted only when both edgeR and NoisET called the clonotype significant, with the noise models trained on biological replicates. For edgeR calls, the cutoffs were a false discovery rate-adjusted p below 0.01 and a log2 fold-change threshold of 1. As an exploratory analysis of dynamics, PCA with hierarchical clustering was applied to max-normalized trajectories of the 1000 most abundant clonotypes. Separately sequenced CD4+ and CD8+ repertoires were used to assign the CD4 or CD8 phenotype of responding clones. The public reads were run again by TCRdb, first through fastp at Q25 and then through MiXCR, and only productive beta chains were kept. Entries are consolidated by CDR3 protein sequence, retaining the most common genes and DNA. In this record, the V and J calls reflect TCRdb's handling and not the investigators' own analysis. The sample table lists hundreds of thousands of distinct CDR3 sequences, under 30% of them with a count of one. The leading ten clones occupy roughly 13% of the sample.

Recombination joined TRBV7-9 with TRBJ1-1, with the identity of the D gene unclear. What was sequenced was PBMCs or a T cell subset sorted from them (not recorded which). This sequence was found in an adult woman who had mild COVID-19 (a few samples of this study predate the infection). The sample titles of this study are shuffled in the database, so cell type and time point are left out; the donor was told from shared clones. The CDR3 here reads CASSFRPANTEAFF. The DNA sequence is as follows: TGTGCCAGCAGCTTCAGGCCAGCTAACACTGAAGCTTTCTTT.